This TCR beta chain was identified during a study of cytomegalovirus exposure and HLA in healthy donors. The PCR was carried out with 60 Vbeta primers and 13 Jbeta primers. Here immunoSEQ multiplex PCR was the method, and the copy in TCRdb shows in-frame clones only, minus some. This table holds around 160,000 clones, roughly four fifths found once. Whereas donors were nominally healthy upon sampling, unrecorded immune exposures were probable. Study observations and caveats: In vitro experiments confirmed that a few CMV-associated chains were specific for CMV antigens. 87-base-pair reads could not separate some V segments, including TRBV6-2 and TRBV6-3. What a later analysis reportedly showed was that an Asian-associated ancestry cluster had fewer N-insertions than the approximately 700-donor mean.

This clone was seen more than once but under ten times. The antigen remains undetermined. The V end lost 5 bases, the J end lost 3 bases, and 11 bases lay between the germline ends. CDR3 size: 13 residues. The germline V gene encodes CDR1 SGHVS and CDR2 FQNEAQ. This receptor was identified in a man aged 40-49 years in good health and CMV-seropositive. The sequenced sample was PBMCs. This chain links TRBV7-8 with TRBJ2-7, with D maybe TRBD1 (6 bases). This CDR3 is CASSRDTLYEQYF. As DNA, the CDR3 is TGTGCCAGCAGCCGGGACACGCTCTACGAGCAGTACTTC.